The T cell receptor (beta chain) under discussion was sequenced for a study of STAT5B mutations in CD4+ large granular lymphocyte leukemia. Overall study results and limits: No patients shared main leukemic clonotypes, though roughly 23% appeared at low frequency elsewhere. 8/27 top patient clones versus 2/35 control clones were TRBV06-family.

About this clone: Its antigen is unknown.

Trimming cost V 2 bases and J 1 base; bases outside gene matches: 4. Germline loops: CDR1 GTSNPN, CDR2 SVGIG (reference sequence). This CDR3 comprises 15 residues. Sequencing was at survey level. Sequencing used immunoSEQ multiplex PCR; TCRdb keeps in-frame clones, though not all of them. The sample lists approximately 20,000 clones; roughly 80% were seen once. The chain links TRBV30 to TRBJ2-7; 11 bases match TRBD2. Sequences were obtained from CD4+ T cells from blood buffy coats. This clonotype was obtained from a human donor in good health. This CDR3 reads CAWSTSGSMSYEQYF. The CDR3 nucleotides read TGTGCCTGGAGTACTAGCGGGAGTATGTCCTACGAGCAGTACTTC.